This T cell receptor (beta chain) appears in the sequencing data of a study of siplizumab effects on memory and regulatory T cells. Comment on this clone: What it binds is not known.

The study, taken as a whole, reports: The study found naive T cells seemingly more diverse than memory cells and seemingly major alloresponse contributors.

The trim removed 3 bases at V and 3 bases at J, leaving 3 bases unmatched. This CDR3 contains 15 residues. Germline V lookup: CDR1 MNHEY, CDR2 SMNVEV (reference sequence). Using immunoSEQ multiplex PCR, the repertoire was profiled, and TCRdb retains in-frame clones only, with some absent. The sample carries about 100,000 clones, around 93% recorded once. The chain couples TRBV27 to TRBJ2-2; TRBD1 matches at 8 bases. The receptor's source is a human donor in good health. Sequencing was performed on non-Treg CD4+ T cells sorted from blood. The DNA of the CDR3 is TGTGCCAGCAGTTTTATGACAGGGGACACCGGGGAGCTGTTTTTT. Amino acid sequence: CASSFMTGDTGELFF.